What follows are 31 T cell receptor beta chains derived from one specimen sequenced in a study of post-analysis software for immune sequencing data. These TCRs are of unknown antigen specificity. Whole-study findings and limits: Patients had higher frequencies than controls of about 5 TRBV segments, including TRBV5-6, TRBV5-1 and TRBV20-1.

Unique molecular identifiers tagged the TCR beta cDNA libraries. TCRdb fed the PCR reads into MiXCR, producing one record per CDR3 protein. The table lists around 710,000 distinct CDR3 sequences, just over 45% of them singletons. The material sequenced was blood. The receptors come from a girl aged 10-17 years with multiple sclerosis.

This clonotype has a count of ten or more. V usage is TRBV20-1 and J usage is TRBJ1-2, with a weak D call TRBD1 (6 bases). The CDR3 is 12 residues long. Germline CDR1 is DFQATT and CDR2 is SNEGSKA (reference sequence). V was cut by 6 bases and J by 7 bases, with 15 bases left in between. The DNA of the CDR3 is TGCAGTGCCCCCCTAGGGGGAGGTGGCTACACCTTC. The encoded protein is CSAPLGGGGYTF.

The gene calls are TRBV7-2 and TRBJ2-1; TRBD1 is a possible D gene (5 bases). The germline V gene encodes CDR1 SGHTA and CDR2 FQGNSA. CDR3 length: 14 amino acids. Trimming shortened V by 4 bases and J by 6 bases, and 13 bases separated the two germline ends. CDR3 in DNA: TGTGCCAGCAGCTGGTTCACGGACATCAATGAGCAGTTCTTC. Amino acid sequence: CASSWFTDINEQFF.

The chain uses TRBV7-9 and TRBJ2-6; maybe TRBD2 (6 bases). Germline lookup yields CDR1 SEHNR and CDR2 FQNEAQ (reference sequence). Trimming removed 4 bases from V and 4 bases from J, with 23 bases in between. The CDR3 covers 19 residues. In DNA, the CDR3 is TGTGCCAGCAGCTCCACGGGGCACGGGGGTACTTCAGGGGCCAACGTCCTGACTTTC. It specifies CASSSTGHGGTSGANVLTF.

This clonotype was found a few times. V gene TRBV6-6 combines with J gene TRBJ2-5; a weak D match, TRBD2 (7 bases). The germline gives CDR1 MNHNY, CDR2 SVGAGI (reference sequence). The CDR3 consists of 16 residues. V was shortened by 0 bases and J by 4 bases, with 15 bases between the two germline ends. The CDR3 protein is CASSYSRGGRGETQYF. The CDR3 region has the DNA TGTGCCAGCAGTTACTCGAGGGGGGGGCGCGGAGAGACCCAGTACTTC.

The rearrangement uses TRBV7-8 and TRBJ2-3; D is perhaps TRBD2 (6 bases). V gave up 1 base and J gave up 0 bases, with 14 bases separating them. Germline V gene sequence: CDR1 SGHVS, CDR2 FQNEAQ. CDR3 length: 17 amino acids. CDR3 nucleotide sequence: TGTGCCAGCAGCTTAGGGGCTCTAGCGTTTAGCACAGATACGCAGTATTTT. Translated: CASSLGALAFSTDTQYF.

This sequence joins TRBV11-1 and TRBJ2-1; TRBD2 aligns across 9 bases. Germline V gene data show CDR1 as SGHAT and CDR2 as FQDESV (reference sequence). The CDR3 is 15 amino acids. V was clipped by 5 bases and J by 3 bases; unmatched bases: 5. The CDR3 DNA reads TGTGCCAGCAGCCTGACTAGCGGACTCTACAATGAGCAGTTCTTC. Translation: CASSLTSGLYNEQFF. The full variable domain, completed using reference TRBV11-1 and TRBJ2-1, is EAEVAQSPRYKITEKSQAVAFWCDPISGHATLYWYRQILGQGPELLVQFQDESVVDDSQLPKDRFSAERLKGVDSTLKIQPAELGDSAMYLCASSLTSGLYNEQFFGPGTRLTVL.

This clonotype came up a few times. V and J are TRBV7-3 and TRBJ2-3, with D possibly being TRBD2 (5 bases). The V end was cut by 5 bases, the J end by 6 bases, with 15 bases between. The CDR3 totals 14 residues. CDR1 is SGHTA and CDR2 is FQGTGA in the germline V gene. CDR3 in amino acids: CASSAKGVPDTQYF. CDR3 nucleotides: TGTGCCAGCAGCGCTAAGGGAGTGCCGGATACGCAGTATTTT.

The chain uses TRBV20-1 and TRBJ2-5; 12 bases fit TRBD2. In germline, CDR1 is DFQATT, CDR2 SNEGSKA (reference sequence). This CDR3 has 13 residues. After removal of 7 bases from V and 4 bases from J, the junction contained 4 bases not matched to a gene. CDR3 sequence: CSGPGLAGETQYF. CDR3 bases: TGCAGTGGCCCGGGACTAGCGGGAGAGACCCAGTACTTC.

The chain recombines TRBV11-2 with TRBJ2-3; D call uncertain. Germline-derived CDR1 and CDR2 are SGHAT and FQNNGV. The CDR3 totals 14 residues. Trimming stripped 5 bases from V and 0 bases from J, with 9 bases between. The CDR3: CASSLHLSTDTQYF. CDR3 nucleotides: TGTGCCAGCAGCCTCCACCTCAGCACAGATACGCAGTATTTT. The full variable domain, its missing parts supplied by reference TRBV11-2 and TRBJ2-3, is EAGVAQSPRYKIIEKRQSVAFWCNPISGHATLYWYQQILGQGPKLLIQFQNNGVVDDSQLPKDRFSAERLKGVDSTLKIQPAKLEDSAVYLCASSLHLSTDTQYFGPGTRLTVL.

This clonotype was counted only a few times. A read error may produce the germline difference seen at one junction end. The V gene is TRBV7-2, the J gene TRBJ2-4, with TRBD2 matching 9 bases. Per germline, CDR1 SGHTA and CDR2 FQGNSA. The CDR3 is made up of 14 amino acids. CDR3 in amino acids: CASSLRSGRNIQYF. The CDR3, as DNA: TGTGCTAGCAGCTTAAGGAGCGGGAGGAACATTCAGTACTTC.

The chain couples TRBV27 to TRBJ2-3, with 10 bases fitting TRBD1. After removal of 2 bases from V and 7 bases from J, the junction contained 21 bases not matched to a gene. The CDR3 totals 20 residues. The germline gives CDR1 MNHEY, CDR2 SMNVEV (reference sequence). The chain's CDR3 is CASSLKPGQGPRELGNTQYF. CDR3 nucleotide sequence: TGTGCCAGCAGTTTAAAACCGGGACAGGGGCCTCGAGAGTTAGGGAATACGCAGTATTTT.

This chain uses TRBV14 with TRBJ2-3; D is uncertain. Germline V gene sequence: CDR1 SGHDN, CDR2 FVKESK. The CDR3 sequence is 11 residues long. The V end lost 4 bases, the J end lost 9 bases, and 8 bases lay between the germline ends. CDR3 DNA sequence: TGTGCCAGCAGCCTTATGAGCACGCAGTATTTT. The encoded protein is CASSLMSTQYF.

This chain connects TRBV5-1 to TRBJ1-1, with 8 bases matching TRBD1. The ends lost 0 bases at V and 5 bases at J; junction bases unmatched: 6. The V gene's germline CDR1 is SGHRS and CDR2 YFSETQ. The CDR3 loop spans 15 amino acids. The CDR3, as DNA: TGCGCCAGCAGCTTGGATACAGGACAGGGAACTGAAGCTTTCTTT. The encoded protein is CASSLDTGQGTEAFF.

The sample holds a few counts of this clonotype. The rearrangement joins TRBV5-1 to TRBJ2-5; 9 nucleotides agree with TRBD2. CDR1 and CDR2 from the germline V gene are SGHRS and YFSETQ. Trimming cost V 3 bases and J 0 bases; bases outside gene matches: 6. The CDR3 is 16 residues long. The DNA of the CDR3 is TGCGCCAGCAGCTCAGGACTAGCGAGAAACCAAGAGACCCAGTACTTC. Translation gives CASSSGLARNQETQYF.

The chain joins TRBV15 to TRBJ2-1; weak D call: TRBD1 (5 bases). The CDR3 runs 16 residues. The germline V and J ends were trimmed by 5 bases and 5 bases, with 19 bases remaining between them. CDR1 is LNHNV and CDR2 is YYDKDF in the germline V gene (reference sequence). CDR3 in amino acids: CATSGYQGSLNNEQFF. The CDR3 DNA reads as TGTGCCACCAGCGGATATCAGGGATCGTTGAACAATGAGCAGTTCTTC.

This chain joins TRBV9 and TRBJ1-5, with D possibly matching TRBD1 (5 bases). From germline, CDR1 is SGDLS and CDR2 YYNGEE. The CDR3 sequence is 14 residues long. The V and J ends lost 2 bases and 7 bases respectively, with 13 bases between them. CDR3 DNA: TGTGCCAGCAGCGTCAGTGGGGGAGGGCAGCCCCAGCATTTT. Translation: CASSVSGGGQPQHF.

This clonotype was seen many times. The chain links TRBV5-5 to TRBJ2-7; D is unclear. Germline lookup yields CDR1 SGHKS and CDR2 YYEKEE (reference sequence). CDR3 length: 14 residues. V lost 0 bases, J lost 0 bases, and 7 bases lay in between. The CDR3 DNA sequence: TGTGCCAGCAGCTTGGACTCCAGCTCCTACGAGCAGTACTTC. Translated, it gives CASSLDSSSYEQYF.

This clonotype was observed a handful of times. J is TRBJ2-7 and V is TRBV3-1, with 10 bases that match TRBD2. V trimming: 4 bases; J trimming: 2 bases; junction bases outside the gene matches: 8. CDR1 is LGHDT, CDR2 YNNKEL, per germline (reference sequence). This CDR3 is 16 amino acids long. As DNA, the CDR3 is TGTGCCAGCAGCCCGGGACTAGCGCTTGGACCCTACGAGCAGTACTTC. Residues: CASSPGLALGPYEQYF.

This clonotype was observed a few times. The CDR3 DNA follows: TGTGCCAGCAGCAGCCTCGGGACTAGCGCGAGGAATGAGCAGTTCTTC. Amino acid sequence: CASSSLGTSARNEQFF. This sequence joins TRBV12-3 or TRBV12-4 and TRBJ2-1; TRBD2 matches 10 bases. V dropped 6 bases and J dropped 7; count of bases not matched to a gene: 12. The CDR3 runs to 16 residues.

The CDR3 region is CASSAHRPQAFF. The CDR3 DNA is TGTGCCAGCAGTGCCCACAGACCCCAAGCTTTCTTT. This chain joins TRBV2 and TRBJ1-1; D not resolved. The CDR3 is 12 amino acids. Germline V gene data show CDR1 as SNHLY and CDR2 as FYNNEI. V was pared by 4 bases and J by 9 bases, with 12 bases between.

The J gene is TRBJ1-6, the V gene TRBV6-5; a possible D gene is TRBD1 (5 bases). CDR1 MNHEY and CDR2 SVGAGI come from the germline V gene. The CDR3 has 17 residues. V lost 4 bases and J lost 2, with 15 bases in between. The CDR3 bases are TGTGCCAGCAGTTCGAAACAGGTGGACCCCTATAATTCACCCCTCCACTTT. Protein product: CASSSKQVDPYNSPLHF.

This clonotype was found a few times. V is TRBV7-9 and J is TRBJ2-7; 10 positions match TRBD2. Germline CDR1 SEHNR, CDR2 FQNEAQ (reference sequence). Losses at the gene ends were 4 bases for V and 3 bases for J; bases not matched to a gene: 9. This CDR3 has 16 residues. This chain's CDR3 is CASSYAGTSDGYEQYF. The CDR3 DNA is TGTGCCAGCAGCTACGCCGGGACTAGCGATGGCTACGAGCAGTACTTC.

In this sample, this clonotype turned up a few times. This chain links TRBV6-2 or TRBV6-3 with TRBJ2-7; D may correspond to TRBD1 or TRBD2 (5 bases each). Germline V gene sequence: CDR1 MNHEY, CDR2 SVGEGT. Trimming took off 4 bases at V and 0 bases at J, with 16 bases between the two ends. The CDR3 sequence is 16 residues long. CDR3 DNA: TGTGCCAGCAGTTTGCCCGGGGCACCCAGCTCCTACGAGCAGTACTTC. Its translation is CASSLPGAPSSYEQYF.

The CDR3 coding sequence is TGTGCCACCAGCGGCGGTTCCCACTACGAGCAGTACTTC. Amino acids: CATSGGSHYEQYF. The gene calls are TRBV15 and TRBJ2-7; D unresolved. Germline V gene sequence: CDR1 LNHNV, CDR2 YYDKDF (reference sequence). The CDR3 has 13 residues. V lost 5 bases to trimming and J lost 3 bases, with 11 bases between them. The entire variable domain, with the rest obtained from reference TRBV15 and TRBJ2-7, is as follows: DAMVIQNPRYQVTQFGKPVTLSCSQTLNHNVMYWYQQKSSQAPKLLFHYYDKDFNNEADTPDNFQSRRPNTSFCFLDIRSPGLGDTAMYLCATSGGSHYEQYFGPGTRLTVT.

V is TRBV6-5 and J is TRBJ2-2; 8 nucleotides agree with TRBD1. Unmatched junction bases numbered 3, after V lost 6 bases and J lost 6 bases. The CDR3 sequence is 13 residues long. Germline CDR1 and CDR2: MNHEY and SVGAGI. The DNA of the CDR3 is TGTGCCAGCAGCTGGACAGGGTCCGGGGAGCTGTTTTTT. Its translation is CASSWTGSGELFF.

This clonotype was recorded a few times. The CDR3 is CSARDDLSGSGNSPLHF. Written as DNA, the CDR3 is TGCAGTGCTAGAGATGACCTCTCGGGTTCCGGTAATTCACCCCTCCACTTT. The chain carries TRBV20-1 and TRBJ1-6; D uncertain. The V and J ends lost 0 bases and 6 bases respectively, with 18 bases between them. CDR1 is DFQATT and CDR2 is SNEGSKA in the germline V gene (reference sequence). The CDR3 is 17 residues long.

This clonotype was seen only a few times. The chain employs TRBV2 and TRBJ1-2; a possible D gene is TRBD1 (5 bases). V was clipped by 3 bases and J by 4 bases, with 18 bases between them. CDR3 length equals 16 residues. Germline V CDR1 and CDR2: SNHLY, FYNNEI. For the CDR3, the DNA is TGTGCCAGCAGTGATTTAGGGCAGGGTTTAAGCTATGGCTACACCTTC. Translating it yields CASSDLGQGLSYGYTF.

The V call is TRBV15, the J call TRBJ2-5; tentatively, D is TRBD1 (6 bases). TRBJ2-7 explains the end of the DNA better; the J call may be wrong. This CDR3 comprises 14 residues. Germline CDR1 reads LNHNV; CDR2 reads YYDKDF (reference sequence). The CDR3 DNA reads as TGTGCCACCAGCCCCTCGGGACATTTCCACGAGCAGTACTTC. This encodes CATSPSGHFHEQYF.

This clonotype occurred a few times. The chain is built from TRBV6-5 and TRBJ2-1; D gene ambiguous. The V gene's germline CDR1 is MNHEY and CDR2 SVGAGI. The CDR3 consists of 13 residues. Trimming cost V 6 bases and J 2 bases, with 8 bases left between them. CDR3 nucleotide sequence: TGTGCCAGCAGGAAGTTCCCCTACAATGAGCAGTTCTTC. The encoded protein is CASRKFPYNEQFF.

This clonotype was counted a few times. The chain joins TRBV20-1 to TRBJ2-5; 12 nucleotides align to TRBD2. Per the germline V gene, CDR1 is DFQATT and CDR2 is SNEGSKA (reference sequence). Trimming cost V 1 base and J 1 base; bases outside gene matches: 1. This CDR3 has 15 amino acids. CDR3 DNA sequence: TGCAGTGCTAGAGGGACTAGCGGGACCCAAGAGACCCAGTACTTC. The encoded protein is CSARGTSGTQETQYF.

The chain combines TRBV12-5 with TRBJ2-1, with D perhaps being TRBD1 or TRBD2 (6 bases each). V lost 9 bases to trimming and J lost 2 bases, with 17 bases between them. Germline CDR1 is LGHNT and CDR2 is FRNRAP. CDR3 size: 15 residues. For the CDR3, the DNA is TGTGCTAGCGGGGGCAGCCGACCCACCTACAATGAGCAGTTCTTC. It is translated as CASGGSRPTYNEQFF. The whole variable domain, remainder taken from reference TRBV12-5 and TRBJ2-1, is DARVTQTPRHKVTEMGQEVTMRCQPILGHNTVFWYRQTMMQGLELLAYFRNRAPLDDSGMPKDRFSAEMPDATLATLKIQPSEPRDSAVYFCASGGSRPTYNEQFFGPGTRLTVL.